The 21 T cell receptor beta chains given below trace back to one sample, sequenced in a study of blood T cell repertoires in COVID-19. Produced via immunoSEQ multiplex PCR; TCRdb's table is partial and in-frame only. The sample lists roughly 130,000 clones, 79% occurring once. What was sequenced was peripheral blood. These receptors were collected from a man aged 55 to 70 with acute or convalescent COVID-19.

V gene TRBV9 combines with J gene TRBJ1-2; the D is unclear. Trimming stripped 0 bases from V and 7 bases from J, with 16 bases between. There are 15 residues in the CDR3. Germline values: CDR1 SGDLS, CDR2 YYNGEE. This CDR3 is CASSVEGRGITGYTF. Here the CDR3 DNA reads TGTGCCAGCAGCGTAGAGGGTCGGGGAATAACTGGCTACACCTTC. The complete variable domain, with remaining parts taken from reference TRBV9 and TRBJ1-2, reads DSGVTQTPKHLITATGQRVTLRCSPRSGDLSVYWYQQSLDQGLQFLIQYYNGEERAKGNILERFSAQQFPDLHSELNLSSLELGDSALYFCASSVEGRGITGYTFGSGTRLTVV.

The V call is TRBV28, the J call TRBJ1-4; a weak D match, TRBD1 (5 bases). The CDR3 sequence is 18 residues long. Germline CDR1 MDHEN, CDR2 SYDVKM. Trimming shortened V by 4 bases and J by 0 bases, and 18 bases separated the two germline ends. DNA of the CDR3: TGTGCCAGCAGTTCACCCCTCAGGGATATTACAACTAATGAAAAACTGTTTTTT. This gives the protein CASSSPLRDITTNEKLFF.

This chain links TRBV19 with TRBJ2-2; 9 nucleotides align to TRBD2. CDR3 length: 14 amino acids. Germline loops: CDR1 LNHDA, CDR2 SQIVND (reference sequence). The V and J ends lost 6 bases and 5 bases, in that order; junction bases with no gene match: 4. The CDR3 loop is CASRLTSGTGELFF. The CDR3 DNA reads TGTGCCAGTAGGTTGACTAGCGGAACCGGGGAGCTGTTTTTT.

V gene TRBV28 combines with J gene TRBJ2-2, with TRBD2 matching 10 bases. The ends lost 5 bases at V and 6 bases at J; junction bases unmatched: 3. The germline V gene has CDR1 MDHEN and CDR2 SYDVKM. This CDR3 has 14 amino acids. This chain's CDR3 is CASSGSGRSGELFF. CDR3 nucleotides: TGTGCCAGCAGTGGTAGCGGGAGGTCCGGGGAGCTGTTTTTT.

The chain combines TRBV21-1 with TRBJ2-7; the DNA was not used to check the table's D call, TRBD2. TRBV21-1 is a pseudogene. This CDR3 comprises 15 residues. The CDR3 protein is CASSKPPGLGGEQYF. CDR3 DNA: TGTGCCAGCAGCAAACCTCCGGGACTAGGTGGCGAGCAGTACTTC.

CDR3 in amino acids: CASSFSSERAGSSYEQYF. In DNA, the CDR3 is TGCGCCAGCAGCTTCTCGTCCGAGCGGGCGGGGAGCTCCTACGAGCAGTACTTC. The chain uses TRBV5-1 and TRBJ2-7, with D possibly matching TRBD2 (6 bases). Trimming took 2 bases from V and 0 from J, leaving 21 bases between them. Germline values: CDR1 SGHRS, CDR2 YFSETQ. This CDR3 comprises 18 residues.

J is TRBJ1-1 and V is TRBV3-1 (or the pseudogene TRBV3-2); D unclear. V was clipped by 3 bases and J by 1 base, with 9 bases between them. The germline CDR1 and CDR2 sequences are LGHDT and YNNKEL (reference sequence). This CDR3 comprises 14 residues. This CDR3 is CASSHPGENTEAFF. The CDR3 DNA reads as TGTGCCAGCAGCCACCCCGGGGAGAACACTGAAGCTTTCTTT.

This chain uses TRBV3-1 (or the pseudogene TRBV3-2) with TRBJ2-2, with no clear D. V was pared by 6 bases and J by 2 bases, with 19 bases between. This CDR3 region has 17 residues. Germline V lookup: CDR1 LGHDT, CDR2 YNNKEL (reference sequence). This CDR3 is CASSRGRGGANTGELFF. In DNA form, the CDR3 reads TGTGCCAGCAGTCGCGGCCGCGGCGGAGCAAACACCGGGGAGCTGTTTTTT.

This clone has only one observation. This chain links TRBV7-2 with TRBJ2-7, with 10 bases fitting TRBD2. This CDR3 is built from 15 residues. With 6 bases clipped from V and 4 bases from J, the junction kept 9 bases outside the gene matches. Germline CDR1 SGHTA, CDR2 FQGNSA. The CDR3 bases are TGTGCCAGCAGTTTCCTAGCGGGAGCGAATTACGAGCAGTACTTC. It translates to CASSFLAGANYEQYF.

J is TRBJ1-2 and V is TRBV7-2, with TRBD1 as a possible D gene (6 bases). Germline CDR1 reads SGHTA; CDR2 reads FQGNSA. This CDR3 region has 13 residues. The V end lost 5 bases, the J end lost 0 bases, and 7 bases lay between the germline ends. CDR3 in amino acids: CASSRDTNYGYTF. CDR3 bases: TGTGCCAGCAGCCGGGACACTAACTATGGCTACACCTTC.

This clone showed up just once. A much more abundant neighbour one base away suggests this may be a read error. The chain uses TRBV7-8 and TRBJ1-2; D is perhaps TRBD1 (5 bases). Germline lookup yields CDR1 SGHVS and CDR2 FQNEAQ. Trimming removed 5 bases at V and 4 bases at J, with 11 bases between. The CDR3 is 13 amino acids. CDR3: CASSPTRGYGYTF. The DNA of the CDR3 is TGTGCCAGCAGCCCAACAAGGGGCTATGGCTACACCTTC.

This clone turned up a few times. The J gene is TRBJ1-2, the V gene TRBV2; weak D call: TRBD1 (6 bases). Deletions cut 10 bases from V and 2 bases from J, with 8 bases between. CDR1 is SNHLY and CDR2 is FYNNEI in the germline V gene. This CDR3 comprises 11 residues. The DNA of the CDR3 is TGTGCCATAGACAGGAACTATGGCTACACCTTC. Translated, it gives CAIDRNYGYTF.

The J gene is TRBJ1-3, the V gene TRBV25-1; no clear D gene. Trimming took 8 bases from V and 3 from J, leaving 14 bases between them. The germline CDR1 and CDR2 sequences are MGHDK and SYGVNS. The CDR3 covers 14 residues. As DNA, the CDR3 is TGTGCCAGCCCCAGGAGAGGGCTTGGAAACACCATATATTTT. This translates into CASPRRGLGNTIYF.

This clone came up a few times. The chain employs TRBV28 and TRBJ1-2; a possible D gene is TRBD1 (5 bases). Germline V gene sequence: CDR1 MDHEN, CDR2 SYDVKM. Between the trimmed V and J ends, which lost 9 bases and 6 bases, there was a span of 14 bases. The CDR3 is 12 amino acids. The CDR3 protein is CASHTGVHGYTF. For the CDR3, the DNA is TGTGCCAGTCATACGGGGGTACATGGCTACACCTTC.

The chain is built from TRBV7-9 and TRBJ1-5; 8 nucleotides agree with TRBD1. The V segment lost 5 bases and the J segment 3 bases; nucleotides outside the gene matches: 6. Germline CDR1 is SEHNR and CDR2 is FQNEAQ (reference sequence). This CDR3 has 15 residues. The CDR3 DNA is TGTGCCAGCAGCCTGGGGACAGGTAACAATCAGCCCCAGCATTTT. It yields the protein CASSLGTGNNQPQHF.

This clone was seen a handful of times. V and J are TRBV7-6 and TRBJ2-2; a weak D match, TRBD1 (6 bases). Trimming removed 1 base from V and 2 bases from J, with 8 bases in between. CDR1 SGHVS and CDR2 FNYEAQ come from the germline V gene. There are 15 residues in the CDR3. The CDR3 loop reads CASSLVQGNTGELFF. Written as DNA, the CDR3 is TGTGCCAGCAGCTTAGTACAGGGAAACACCGGGGAGCTGTTTTTT.

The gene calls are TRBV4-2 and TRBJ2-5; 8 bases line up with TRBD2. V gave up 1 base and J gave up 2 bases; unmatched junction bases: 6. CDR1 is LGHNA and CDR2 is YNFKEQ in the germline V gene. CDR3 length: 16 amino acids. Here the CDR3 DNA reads TGTGCCAGCAGCCAAGTAATTAGCGGGACACAAGAGACCCAGTACTTC. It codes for CASSQVISGTQETQYF.

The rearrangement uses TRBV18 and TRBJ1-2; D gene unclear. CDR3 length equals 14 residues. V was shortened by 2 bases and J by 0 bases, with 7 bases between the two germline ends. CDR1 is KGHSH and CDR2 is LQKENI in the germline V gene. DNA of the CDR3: TGTGCCAGCTCACCAGGCAGTTCTAACTATGGCTACACCTTC. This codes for CASSPGSSNYGYTF.

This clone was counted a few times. The DNA for the CDR3 is TGTGCCAGCAGTAGATACCAGGGGGGCACAGATACGCAGTATTTT. Translating gives CASSRYQGGTDTQYF. The genes are TRBV25-1 and TRBJ2-3; TRBD1 matches at 7 bases. The junction had 6 bases not matched to a gene; V was cut back by 5 bases and J by 1 base. Germline V gives CDR1 MGHDK, CDR2 SYGVNS. The CDR3 sequence is 15 residues long.

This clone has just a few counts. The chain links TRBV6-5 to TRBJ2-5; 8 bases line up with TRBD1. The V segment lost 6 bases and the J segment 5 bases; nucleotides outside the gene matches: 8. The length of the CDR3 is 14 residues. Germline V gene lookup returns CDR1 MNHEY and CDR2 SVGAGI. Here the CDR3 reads CASSQSHRGETQYF. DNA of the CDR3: TGTGCCAGCAGCCAGAGTCACAGGGGGGAGACCCAGTACTTC.

The CDR3 loop is CASSLSRTRGAYNEQFF. The CDR3 DNA follows: TGTGCCAGCAGCTTAAGCAGGACACGGGGGGCCTACAATGAGCAGTTCTTC. The rearrangement links TRBV7-8 to TRBJ2-1, with 7 bases lining up with TRBD2. Germline values: CDR1 SGHVS, CDR2 FQNEAQ. There are 17 residues in the CDR3. The V gene end was trimmed by 2 bases and the J gene end by 2 bases; junction bases not matched to a gene: 9.